This T cell receptor beta chain was profiled in a study of CD8+CD57+ T cells in acquired aplastic anemia. At the level of the study: The DNA of sorted CD4+ and CD8+ cells averaged approximately 3.2 ug.

Study conclusions and caveats: There were approximately 27 CD8+ CDR3 sequences that occurred in both patients and controls. No significant patient-versus-control difference appeared in CD8+ Simpson's diversity.

Genomic DNA was employed as the template in profiling TCR beta VDJ and CDR3. One entry per CDR3 protein, called by TCRdb with MiXCR from the reads. The repertoire includes about 190,000 distinct CDR3 sequences, roughly half of them detected once, and 9.7% sits in the top ten. By flow cytometry, patients selected for sequencing had shown an expansion of CD8+CD57+ cells. A severe acquired aplastic anemia diagnosis applied to all patients. The CDR3 consists of 13 residues. Trimming left V 0 bases short and J 4 bases short, with 8 bases between. Germline assignment: CDR1 SGHTS and CDR2 YDEGEE. The table lists this clonotype with many counts. Its antigen is still unknown.

The receptor was derived from a human donor with aplastic anemia. Input material: sorted CD4+, CD8+, or CD8+CD57+ T cells (not recorded which) from PBMCs. The chain combines TRBV5-8 with TRBJ2-7; the D gene is possibly TRBD1 (6 bases). CDR3 sequence reads: CASSLVRGYEQYF. The CDR3 bases are TGTGCCAGCAGCTTGGTCAGGGGTTACGAGCAGTACTTC.